Presented here are 8 T cell receptor beta chains from one specimen sequenced in a study of spatial heterogeneity in lung cancer (dated by TCRdb to the late 2010s). Explained via the paper, the time point label denotes: sample taken at primary tumor resection. Without any cell sorting, TCR sequencing was performed on whole RNA extracted either from tumor and nontumor lung tissue or from cryopreserved PBMC samples. The library was built by means of 5' RACE. Sequenced on a NextSeq 500. TCRdb reprocessing: public reads trimmed at Q25 with fastp, clones called with MiXCR, in-frame beta chains kept. Duplicate CDR3 protein sequences are folded into a single record with the most common DNA and genes. The sample contains some 44,000 distinct CDR3 sequences, roughly an eighth of them found a single time. The ten biggest clones cover 50% to 70% of the sample. The sequencing used PBMCs, collected at surgery. These receptors all stem from a male donor with early-stage non-small cell lung cancer.

This clonotype was found a few times. V is TRBV18 and J is TRBJ1-3; D unclear. V shed 3 bases and J shed 4 bases, with 13 bases lying between them. Germline values: CDR1 KGHSH, CDR2 LQKENI. The CDR3 extends over 15 amino acids. This chain's CDR3 is CASSPAAPSGNTIYF. CDR3 bases: TGTGCCAGCTCACCGGCGGCGCCCTCCGGAAACACCATATATTTT.

The chain employs TRBV12-3 or TRBV12-4 and TRBJ1-3, with D possibly being TRBD1 (5 bases). The CDR3 sequence is 16 residues long. Trimming removed 0 bases from V and 0 bases from J, with 9 bases in between. The CDR3 protein is CASSLAGVFSGNTIYF. The CDR3 nucleotides read TGTGCCAGCAGTTTAGCGGGGGTGTTCTCTGGAAACACCATATATTTT.

This chain joins TRBV18 and TRBJ2-7; 8 bases align to TRBD1. Trimming removed 3 bases from V and 6 bases from J; junction bases left unmatched: 4. The CDR3 runs 13 residues. CDR1 and CDR2 from the germline V gene are KGHSH and LQKENI. The DNA of the CDR3 is TGTGCCAGCTCACCGGACAGGGTCTCCGAGCAGTACTTC. This gives the protein CASSPDRVSEQYF.

This clonotype was detected a few times. This sequence joins TRBV7-9 and TRBJ2-5, with 8 bases identical to TRBD1. The CDR3 has 15 amino acids. CDR1 and CDR2 from the germline V gene are SEHNR and FQNEAQ (reference sequence). With 3 bases clipped from V and 5 bases from J, the junction kept 8 bases outside the gene matches. CDR3 in DNA: TGTGCCAGCAGCTTCCCCCGGAGACAGGGGGAGACCCAGTACTTC. Encoded protein: CASSFPRRQGETQYF. Drawing the rest from reference TRBV7-9 and TRBJ2-5, the complete variable domain is DTGVSQNPRHKITKRGQNVTFRCDPISEHNRLYWYRQTLGQGPEFLTYFQNEAQLEKSRLLSDRFSAERPKGSFSTLEIQRTEQGDSAMYLCASSFPRRQGETQYFGPGTRLLVL.

This clonotype was observed at least ten times. The chain carries TRBV5-1 and TRBJ2-7; 10 nucleotides agree with TRBD2. The CDR3 covers 15 residues. From germline, CDR1 is SGHRS and CDR2 YFSETQ. J was trimmed by 2 bases and V by 0 bases; bases with no gene match: 2. The CDR3, as DNA: TGCGCCAGCAGCTTGGAACTAGCGGGGACCTACGAGCAGTACTTC. It is translated as CASSLELAGTYEQYF.

In this sample, this clonotype turned up many times. V and J are TRBV20-1 and TRBJ1-2; D is unresolved. The V end was cut by 6 bases, the J end by 1 base, with 6 bases between. Germline loops: CDR1 DFQATT, CDR2 SNEGSKA (reference sequence). This CDR3 comprises 11 residues. As DNA, the CDR3 is TGCAGTGCCGAGGATAACTATGGCTACACCTTC. Residues: CSAEDNYGYTF.

Only a few counts were recorded for this clonotype. CDR3 region: CASFGSPYNEQFF. CDR3 in DNA: TGTGCCAGCTTTGGGTCACCCTACAATGAGCAGTTCTTC. This chain uses TRBV6-5 with TRBJ2-1; D gene ambiguous. Per the germline V gene, CDR1 is MNHEY and CDR2 is SVGAGI. There are 13 residues in the CDR3. V lost 8 bases, J lost 2 bases, and 10 bases lay in between.

This clonotype was observed many times. The rearrangement links TRBV5-5 to TRBJ2-7; no clear D gene. Germline V gives CDR1 SGHKS, CDR2 YYEKEE (reference sequence). V was cut by 4 bases and J by 3 bases, with 17 bases left in between. CDR3 length equals 15 residues. The CDR3 bases are TGTGCCAGCAGCCCCACATTTGGGCAGTTCTACGAGCAGTACTTC. This encodes CASSPTFGQFYEQYF.